This TCR beta chain was retrieved from a study of control samples from healthy donors and cancer patients. The germline gives CDR1 LGHDT, CDR2 YNNKEL (reference sequence). The CDR3 runs 16 residues. Trimming removed 4 bases from V and 2 bases from J; junction bases left unmatched: 9. The assay was immunoSEQ multiplex PCR, and TCRdb's table has in-frame clones only and misses some. The sample consists of 75,000 to 90,000 clones, about 89% of them appearing once. The sequenced material came from blood. The V gene is TRBV3-1 (or the pseudogene TRBV3-2), the J gene TRBJ2-3, with 7 positions matching TRBD1. This receptor was taken from a man aged 45-65 years in good health. In DNA, the CDR3 is TGTGCCAGCAGCCCGGGATCGGGACAGCCCACAGATACGCAGTATTTT. It encodes CASSPGSGQPTDTQYF.